This TCR beta chain was profiled in a study of shared clonotypes between healthy human individuals. Comments on this clone: Its specificity is not known.

The CDR3 has 13 amino acids. CDR1 is MDHEN, CDR2 SYDVKM, per germline. Trimming cost V 7 bases and J 6 bases; bases outside gene matches: 9. Genomic DNA of each subset was evenly split across several immunoSEQ plates. Repertoires were generated with immunoSEQ multiplex PCR, while TCRdb's copy carries only in-frame clones and drops some. Of 90,000 to 120,000 clones listed, under 70% are singletons. General study results and limits: It was observed that 4% to 6% of naive CD4 clonotypes were shared across a few donors. Richness estimates generally favored naive over memory subsets. Genetic and exposure-history diversity was limited by the few donors.

V usage is TRBV28 and J usage is TRBJ2-7, with 7 bases identical to TRBD2. The specimen sequenced was memory CD8+ T cells sorted from blood. Specified subset: CD45RO+ cells pooled with CCR7-negative TemRA cells. This TCR came from a woman younger than 45 in good health. CDR3 nucleotide sequence: TGTGCCAGCACATGGGGCGGGAGCGGCGAGCAGTACTTC. It encodes CASTWGGSGEQYF.